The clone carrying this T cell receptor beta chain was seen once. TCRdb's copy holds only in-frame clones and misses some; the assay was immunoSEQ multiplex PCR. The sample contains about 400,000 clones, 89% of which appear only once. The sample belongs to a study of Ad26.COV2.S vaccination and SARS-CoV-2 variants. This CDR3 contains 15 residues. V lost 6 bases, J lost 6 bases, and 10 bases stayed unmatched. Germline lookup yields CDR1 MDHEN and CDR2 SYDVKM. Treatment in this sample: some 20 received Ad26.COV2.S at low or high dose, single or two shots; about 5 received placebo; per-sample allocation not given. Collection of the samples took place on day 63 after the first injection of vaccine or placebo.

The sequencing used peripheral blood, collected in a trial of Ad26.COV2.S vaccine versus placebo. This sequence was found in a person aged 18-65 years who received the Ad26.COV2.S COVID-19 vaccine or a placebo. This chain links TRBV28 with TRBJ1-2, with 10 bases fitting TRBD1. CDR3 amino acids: CASSLLRDRGNGYTF. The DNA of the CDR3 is TGTGCCAGCAGCTTACTCCGGGACAGGGGAAATGGCTACACCTTC.